The 8 T cell receptor beta chains listed next were all sequenced from one sample in a study of T cells in Graves' hyperthyroidism and ophthalmopathy. The TCR beta CDR3 regions underwent amplification using RNA transcripts as the source. HTBI primers were the set used in a first-round RT-PCR of the TCR CDR3. TCRdb reprocessed the multiplex PCR reads via MiXCR and lists one record per CDR3 protein. Seen here are around 210,000 distinct CDR3 sequences, about a sixth observed once, and the top ten hold about 56%. The source material was blood. These receptors all stem from a woman aged 45-59 years with Graves' hyperthyroidism.

The rearrangement links TRBV12-3 or TRBV12-4 to TRBJ2-1, with D perhaps TRBD2 (6 bases). The V and J ends lost 3 bases and 2 bases respectively, with 11 bases between them. The CDR3 runs to 15 residues. The CDR3 loop reads CASSFSGPAYNEQFF. The CDR3 DNA sequence: TGTGCCAGCAGTTTTAGCGGCCCCGCCTACAATGAGCAGTTCTTC.

The table lists this clonotype with many counts. V usage is TRBV11-2 and J usage is TRBJ2-1, with TRBD2 matching 7 bases. The V segment lost 4 bases and the J segment 7 bases; nucleotides outside the gene matches: 10. Germline V gene sequence: CDR1 SGHAT, CDR2 FQNNGV. The CDR3 has 15 amino acids. As DNA, the CDR3 is TGTGCCAGCAGCTCACCGACCAGCGGGACTAATGAGCAGTTCTTC. It encodes CASSSPTSGTNEQFF.

This clonotype was seen ten or more times. This chain connects TRBV7-2 to TRBJ2-7, with no clear D. CDR1 and CDR2 from the germline V gene are SGHTA and FQGNSA. The CDR3 sequence is 13 residues long. The V and J ends lost 1 base and 3 bases respectively, with 7 bases between them. This chain's CDR3 is CASSLGTVYEQYF. The CDR3 nucleotides read TGTGCCAGCAGCTTAGGGACGGTCTACGAGCAGTACTTC.

Many counts were recorded for this clonotype. V and J are TRBV12-3 or TRBV12-4 and TRBJ1-4, with D possibly TRBD1 on 5 matching bases. The CDR3 spans 15 residues. The V and J ends lost 5 bases and 7 bases respectively, with 17 bases between them. In DNA form, the CDR3 reads TGTGCCAGCAGTCCGTGGGGGTCGGCCATTGAAAAACTGTTTTTT. It is translated as CASSPWGSAIEKLFF.

This clonotype was recorded a few times. V is TRBV10-1 and J is TRBJ2-2; maybe TRBD1 (5 bases). The CDR3 length is 14 residues. The germline V and J ends were trimmed by 8 bases and 4 bases, with 14 bases remaining between them. CDR1 is WNHNN, CDR2 SYGVQD, per germline (reference sequence). CDR3 sequence: CASAGQGRTGELFF. In nucleotides, the CDR3 is TGCGCCAGCGCCGGGCAGGGTCGCACCGGGGAGCTGTTTTTT.

This clonotype was counted many times. For the CDR3, the DNA is TGTGCCAGCAGCCCCCACAGGAGGGTGGCTGGCTACACCTTC. This translates into CASSPHRRVAGYTF. The chain uses TRBV7-4 and TRBJ1-2, with a tentative D call TRBD1 (5 bases). The germline V and J ends were trimmed by 5 bases and 7 bases, with 17 bases remaining between them. CDR3 length equals 14 residues. In germline, CDR1 is SGHVT, CDR2 SQSDAQ.

This clonotype was recorded at least ten times. The gene calls are TRBV12-3 or TRBV12-4 and TRBJ1-4; 9 bases agree with TRBD1. The CDR3 extends over 14 amino acids. Losses at the gene ends were 5 bases for V and 6 bases for J; bases not matched to a gene: 4. The CDR3 DNA follows: TGTGCCAGCAGTACTCGGACAGGGGATGAAAAACTGTTTTTT. This gives the protein CASSTRTGDEKLFF.

This clonotype was counted at least ten times. The chain has TRBV4-1 and TRBJ2-3, with D possibly TRBD2 on 5 matching bases. Trimming stripped 4 bases from V and 4 bases from J, with 12 bases between. CDR3 length: 14 amino acids. Germline CDR1 reads MGHRA; CDR2 reads YSYEKL. For the CDR3, the DNA is TGCGCCAGCAGCCTTGGACCGAGGGCAGATACGCAGTATTTT. It is translated as CASSLGPRADTQYF.